This TCR beta chain was recovered during a study of metastatic and nonmetastatic thyroid tumors (dated by TCRdb to 2018 to 2021). About the full investigation: Repertoires were compared across peripheral blood and tumor or nodule tissue samples from malignant and benign thyroid patients. What the study reported, not specific to this receptor: TCR beta diversity was reported as significantly higher in malignant tumors than in benign nodules, in both blood and tumor samples.

Libraries were prepared through PCR. The run used an Illumina HiSeq 4000. High-throughput sequencing was used to profile the TCR beta-chain CDR3 region of every patient. The original pipeline was this. Drawing on CDR3 differences between clinicopathological groups, the researchers built a classifier meant to tell apart patients with distant-metastatic papillary thyroid cancer. The Shannon index was used to measure repertoire diversity, and the Morisita-Horn index was used to measure how similar tumor and blood repertoires were. TCRdb reran the public reads through fastp at Q25 and MiXCR, keeping productive beta chains. In this record, the V and J calls reflect TCRdb's handling and not the investigators' own analysis. The sample table lists 15,000 to 20,000 clones, about a quarter of them with a count of one. In total, the top ten clones hold less than 11% of the sample. No treatment had been received by any patient before thyroid surgery. Using T-cell receptor beta sequencing, the study looked back at clinical samples from patients collected from the early 2010s to the late 2010s.

This clone is categorized as medium-sized (0.01 to 0.1%). Its antigen is unknown. A much bigger clone sits one base away, suggesting this may be a read error. CDR1 and CDR2 (MNHEY, SMNVEV) derive from the germline V gene (reference sequence). Including the terminal cysteine and phenylalanine, the CDR3 comprises 13 residues. Only the CDR3 portion is preserved as DNA: 39 bases, with reading frame beginning at the first base. The chain uses TRBV27 and TRBJ1-2; 7 central bases correspond to TRBD1. What was sequenced was adjacent normal tissue. The sequence came from a female donor with papillary thyroid cancer or a benign thyroid nodule (not recorded which). Some clones in this sample may be carry-over from other donors' samples. The DNA reads as follows: TGTGCCAGCAGTTCACAGGGGTACTATGGCTACGCCTTC. This yields the protein CASSSQGYYGYAF.